This T cell receptor beta chain derives from a study of blood T cell repertoires in COVID-19. About the study: Acute-phase and convalescent COVID-19 samples originated in the United States, Italy and Spain. PBMCs, B-cell-depleted T cells, or T cells provided the cDNA or gDNA that made up the material.

In the original workflow: Using reference gene primer amplification, nucleated cell counts were estimated. Assay used: immunoSEQ multiplex PCR; TCRdb lists only in-frame clones, some missing. The DNA was the basis for D and trimming; V, J and clone size are from that table. The profile shows 150,000 to 200,000 clones, about 85% of them singletons. Deletions cut 1 base from V and 1 base from J, with 12 bases between. The length of the CDR3 is 16 residues. CDR1 is SGHDN and CDR2 is FVKESK in the germline V gene. This TCR was recovered from a man aged 65 to 79 with active or convalescent COVID-19. The chain employs TRBV14 and TRBJ2-3, with D possibly matching TRBD2 (5 bases). Sequenced material: peripheral blood. The CDR3 nucleotides read TGTGCCAGCAGCCAAGCTAGCTGGTCTGGCACAGATACGCAGTATTTT. Protein: CASSQASWSGTDTQYF.